This T cell receptor (beta chain) stems from a study of T cell repertoires in cytomegalovirus infection. Study summary: Epitope selection comprised recently identified HLA-C-restricted CMV epitopes and well-studied HLA-B-restricted CMV epitopes. Evidence of both CMV infection and a matching HLA type came from public TCR beta signatures.

A few counts support this clonotype. Its antigen is as yet unknown. The CDR3 extends over 14 amino acids. Germline CDR1 reads SGHNT; CDR2 reads YENEEA. Trimming cost V 1 base and J 7 bases; bases outside gene matches: 6. One entry per CDR3 protein results from TCRdb running MiXCR on the reads. The sample has approximately 300,000 distinct CDR3 sequences; under 35% are singletons. This clonotype was obtained from a human donor in good health (CMV status not recorded). Some clones in this sample may be carry-over from other donors' samples. The sample in question was cultured PBMCs, obtained from culture after CMV antigen stimulation. The chain combines TRBV11-3 with TRBJ1-1; 7 nucleotides line up with TRBD1. The CDR3 nucleotides are TGTGCCAGCAGCTTAGTGACAGGGAGGGGTGAAGCTTTCTTT. Its translation: CASSLVTGRGEAFF.